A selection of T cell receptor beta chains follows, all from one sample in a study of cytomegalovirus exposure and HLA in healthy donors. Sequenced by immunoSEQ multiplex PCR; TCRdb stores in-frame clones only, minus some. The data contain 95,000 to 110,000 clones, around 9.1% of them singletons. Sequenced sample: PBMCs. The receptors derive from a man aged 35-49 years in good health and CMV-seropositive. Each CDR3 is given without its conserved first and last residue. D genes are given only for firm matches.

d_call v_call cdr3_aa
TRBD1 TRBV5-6 ASSVGQADEQY
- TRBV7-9 ASSFTPGQGMNTEAF
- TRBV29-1 SAGEGVAQY
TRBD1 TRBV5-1 ASSSGQGANYGYT
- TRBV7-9 ASSSPKGRANYGYT
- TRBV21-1 ASSKGKTVQETQY
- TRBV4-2 ASSSGGKTEAF
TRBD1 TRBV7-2 ASSFRQGAANGYT
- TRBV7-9 ASSIRSGWDTDTQY
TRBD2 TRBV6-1 ASSESPYSGTSVYEQY
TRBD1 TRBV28 ASRSPAGQVVRYEQY
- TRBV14 ASSPSGSSYNEQF
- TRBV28 ASSLRGGELF
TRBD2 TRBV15 ATSNRAGNSYEQY